These 18 T cell receptor beta chains were all obtained from the same sample, sequenced in a study of CD8 T cells in Susac syndrome. Random hexamers were used to reverse transcribe roughly 0.45 to 1 ug of RNA. TCRdb redid the calling of the immunoSEQ multiplex PCR reads with MiXCR, one entry per CDR3 protein. The sample lists 200,000 to 300,000 distinct CDR3 sequences, 96% occurring once. Sequenced input: CD4+ T cells from PBMCs. The receptors were gathered from a human donor with Susac syndrome.

The chain has TRBV20-1 and TRBJ1-2; D gene unclear. Germline loops: CDR1 DFQATT, CDR2 SNEGSKA (reference sequence). The V end was cut by 2 bases, the J end by 2 bases, with 12 bases between. This CDR3 is built from 14 residues. The CDR3 bases are TGCAGTGCTAGATCCACCGGGATGAACTATGGCTACACCTTC. Its translation: CSARSTGMNYGYTF.

V usage is TRBV7-3 and J usage is TRBJ1-3; D ambiguous. The CDR3 has 16 amino acids. Trimming shortened V by 4 bases and J by 0 bases, and 13 bases separated the two germline ends. The germline V gene has CDR1 SGHTA and CDR2 FQGTGA. CDR3 residues: CASSSKIMISGNTIYF. For the CDR3, the DNA is TGTGCCAGCAGCTCCAAGATTATGATCTCTGGAAACACCATATATTTT. The full variable domain, rest sourced from reference TRBV7-3 and TRBJ1-3, is GAGVSQTPSNKVTEKGKYVELRCDPISGHTALYWYRQSLGQGPEFLIYFQGTGAADDSGLPNDRFFAVRPEGSVSTLKIQRTERGDSAVYLCASSSKIMISGNTIYFGEGSWLTVV.

The V and J genes are TRBV29-1 and TRBJ2-5; no firm D call. CDR3 length: 12 residues. V was trimmed by 7 bases and J by 4 bases, leaving 13 bases between them. Germline V gives CDR1 SQVTM, CDR2 ANQGSEA. The CDR3 DNA reads TGCAGCGCTGGCCCGGGCCGAGAGACCCAGTACTTC. Translating it yields CSAGPGRETQYF. Combining the CDR3 with reference TRBV29-1 and TRBJ2-5 gives the whole variable domain SAVISQKPSRDICQRGTSLTIQCQVDSQVTMMFWYRQQPGQSLTLIATANQGSEATYESGFVIDKFPISRPNLTFSTLTVSNMSPEDSSIYLCSAGPGRETQYFGPGTRLLVL.

The rearrangement joins TRBV5-4 to TRBJ2-5, with D possibly matching TRBD1 (5 bases). CDR1 is SGHNT and CDR2 is YYREEE in the germline V gene (reference sequence). Trimming stripped 2 bases from V and 5 bases from J, with 16 bases between. This CDR3 has 15 amino acids. The CDR3 here is CASSFAGIRRETQYF. The DNA for the CDR3 is TGTGCCAGCAGCTTTGCAGGGATCCGTCGGGAGACCCAGTACTTC.

The gene calls are TRBV7-6 and TRBJ1-3; no firm D call. In germline, CDR1 is SGHVS, CDR2 FNYEAQ. CDR3 length: 16 amino acids. The V gene lost 0 bases and the J gene lost 0 bases, with 9 bases spanning the gap. The CDR3 reads CASSLALPSSGNTIYF. In DNA, the CDR3 is TGTGCCAGCAGCTTAGCACTTCCCTCCTCTGGAAACACCATATATTTT. Using reference TRBV7-6 and TRBJ1-3 for the parts outside the CDR3, the full variable domain is GAGVSQSPRYKVTKRGQDVALRCDPISGHVSLYWYRQALGQGPEFLTYFNYEAQQDKSGLPNDRFSAERPEGSISTLTIQRTEQRDSAMYRCASSLALPSSGNTIYFGEGSWLTVV.

V is TRBV14 and J is TRBJ1-1; the match to TRBD1 covers 8 bases. CDR1 is SGHDN, CDR2 FVKESK, per germline. This CDR3 is built from 16 residues. Trimming cost V 6 bases and J 0 bases; bases outside gene matches: 9. CDR3 nucleotides: TGTGCCAGCAGTCTCGACAGGGGAGGGGTGAACACTGAAGCTTTCTTT. Translation: CASSLDRGGVNTEAFF.

This rearrangement joins TRBV29-1 to TRBJ2-6; 9 bases align to TRBD1. The trim removed 5 bases at V and 2 bases at J, leaving 7 bases unmatched. The CDR3 consists of 16 residues. Germline values: CDR1 SQVTM, CDR2 ANQGSEA. DNA for the CDR3: TGCAGCGTTCAGGGACAGGGAGCGCCTGGGGCCAACGTCCTGACTTTC. This translates into CSVQGQGAPGANVLTF.

The chain has TRBV20-1 and TRBJ1-4; TRBD1 matches at 7 bases. The CDR3 is made up of 12 amino acids. Germline V gene lookup returns CDR1 DFQATT and CDR2 SNEGSKA (reference sequence). Trimming removed 4 bases from V and 8 bases from J; junction bases left unmatched: 4. The DNA of the CDR3 is TGCAGTGCTACGGGGGACAGAGAAAAACTGTTTTTT. As protein: CSATGDREKLFF.

The chain combines TRBV20-1 with TRBJ1-1; D perhaps matches TRBD1 (6 bases). The CDR3 contains 13 residues. Trimming took 3 bases from V and 2 from J, leaving 10 bases between them. CDR1 and CDR2 from the germline V gene are DFQATT and SNEGSKA (reference sequence). The CDR3 is CSARGDINTEAFF. CDR3 bases: TGCAGTGCTAGGGGGGACATCAACACTGAAGCTTTCTTT.

The chain uses TRBV27 and TRBJ1-2, with D unclear. The V end was cut by 3 bases, the J end by 0 bases, with 8 bases between. The CDR3 consists of 14 residues. The germline gives CDR1 MNHEY, CDR2 SMNVEV (reference sequence). In nucleotides, the CDR3 is TGTGCCAGCAGTTTCCACGGGACTAACTATGGCTACACCTTC. Translation gives CASSFHGTNYGYTF.

The rearrangement links TRBV27 to TRBJ1-2; 8 bases align to TRBD1. V gave up 8 bases and J gave up 8 bases; unmatched junction bases: 10. The CDR3 is 13 residues long. Germline V gene sequence: CDR1 MNHEY, CDR2 SMNVEV (reference sequence). CDR3 in amino acids: CASSDRALLGYTF. The CDR3 coding sequence is TGTGCCAGCTCGGACAGGGCGCTCTTGGGCTACACCTTC.

J is TRBJ2-3 and V is TRBV15, with 7 bases identical to TRBD2. Germline CDR1 is LNHNV and CDR2 is YYDKDF (reference sequence). Trimming took 0 bases from V and 6 from J; bases not matched to a gene: 6. The CDR3 totals 15 residues. The CDR3 reads CATSRDRGVSDTQYF. The CDR3 nucleotides read TGTGCCACCAGCAGAGATCGGGGGGTGTCCGATACGCAGTATTTT.

V usage is TRBV28 and J usage is TRBJ2-4, with 14 bases fitting TRBD2. CDR3 length: 16 amino acids. CDR1 and CDR2 (germline): MDHEN, SYDVKM. Germline trimming cut 2 bases from V and 11 bases from J; bases unmatched to any gene: 8. The CDR3 loop is CASSLGLAGGIRVQYF. CDR3 nucleotide sequence: TGTGCCAGCAGTTTAGGACTAGCGGGAGGTATTCGTGTTCAGTACTTC.

The chain recombines TRBV14 with TRBJ2-5; D unclear. CDR3 length: 13 amino acids. Germline-derived CDR1 and CDR2 are SGHDN and FVKESK. V was shortened by 0 bases and J by 7 bases, with 9 bases between the two germline ends. The CDR3 region has the DNA TGTGCCAGCAGCCAAGATTTTTATGGGACCCAGTACTTC. Translation: CASSQDFYGTQYF.

The chain employs TRBV24-1 and TRBJ2-1; D gene uncertain. V lost 8 bases, J lost 10 bases, and 11 bases lay in between. The germline CDR1 and CDR2 sequences are KGHDR and SFDVKD. The CDR3 runs to 11 residues. CDR3 sequence: CATTLLREQFF. CDR3 nucleotides: TGTGCCACCACCCTCTTACGGGAGCAGTTCTTC.

The rearrangement uses TRBV30 and TRBJ2-1; D not certain. V lost 2 bases, J lost 3 bases, and 20 bases lay in between. This CDR3 spans 17 amino acids. Germline values: CDR1 GTSNPN, CDR2 SVGIG (reference sequence). CDR3 sequence (DNA): TGTGCCTGGAGTCCTTCCTACCAACGGTGGGACTACAATGAGCAGTTCTTC. Its protein product is CAWSPSYQRWDYNEQFF.

The genes are TRBV30 and TRBJ1-2; D is uncertain. Looked up from germline, CDR1 is GTSNPN and CDR2 is SVGIG (reference sequence). The CDR3 sequence is 12 residues long. Trimming pared 0 bases from V and 8 bases from J, leaving 10 bases between. The CDR3 DNA is TGTGCCTGGAGTGTACGGCAGACGGGCTACACCTTC. Translation: CAWSVRQTGYTF.

J is TRBJ2-7 and V is TRBV27; tentatively, D is TRBD2 (5 bases). This CDR3 has 15 amino acids. Between the trimmed V and J ends, which lost 6 bases and 6 bases, there was a span of 21 bases. Germline V gene data show CDR1 as MNHEY and CDR2 as SMNVEV (reference sequence). The DNA for the CDR3 is TGTGCCAGCAGAGTTCGGGTTCTCTCGGGAACCGAGCAGTACTTC. It codes for CASRVRVLSGTEQYF.